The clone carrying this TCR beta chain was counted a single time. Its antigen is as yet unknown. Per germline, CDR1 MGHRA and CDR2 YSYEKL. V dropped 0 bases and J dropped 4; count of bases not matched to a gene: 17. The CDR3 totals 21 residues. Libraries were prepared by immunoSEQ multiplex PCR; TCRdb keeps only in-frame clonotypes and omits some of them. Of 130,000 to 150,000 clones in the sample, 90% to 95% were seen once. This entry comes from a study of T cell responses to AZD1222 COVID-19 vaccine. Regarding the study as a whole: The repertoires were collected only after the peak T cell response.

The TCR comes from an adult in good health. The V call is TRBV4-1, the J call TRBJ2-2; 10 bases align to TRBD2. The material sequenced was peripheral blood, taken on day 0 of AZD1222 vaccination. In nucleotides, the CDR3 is TGCGCCAGCAGCCAAGATCCCCGAGAAGCGGGAGGGGACCGAAGCACCGGGGAGCTGTTTTTT. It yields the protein CASSQDPREAGGDRSTGELFF.